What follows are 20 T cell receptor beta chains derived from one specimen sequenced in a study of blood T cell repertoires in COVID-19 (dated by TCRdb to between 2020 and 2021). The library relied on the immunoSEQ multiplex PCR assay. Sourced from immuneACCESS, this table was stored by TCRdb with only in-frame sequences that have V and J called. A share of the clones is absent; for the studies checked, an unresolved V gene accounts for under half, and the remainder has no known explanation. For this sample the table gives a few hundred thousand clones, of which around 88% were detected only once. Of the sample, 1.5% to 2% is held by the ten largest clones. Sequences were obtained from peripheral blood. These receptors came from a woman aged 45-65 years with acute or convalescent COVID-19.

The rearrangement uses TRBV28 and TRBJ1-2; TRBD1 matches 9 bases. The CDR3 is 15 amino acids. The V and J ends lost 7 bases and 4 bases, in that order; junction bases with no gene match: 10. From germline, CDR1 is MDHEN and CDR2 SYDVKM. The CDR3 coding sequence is TGTGCCAGCAATTACCGGGACAGGGTTTTCTATGGCTACACCTTC. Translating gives CASNYRDRVFYGYTF.

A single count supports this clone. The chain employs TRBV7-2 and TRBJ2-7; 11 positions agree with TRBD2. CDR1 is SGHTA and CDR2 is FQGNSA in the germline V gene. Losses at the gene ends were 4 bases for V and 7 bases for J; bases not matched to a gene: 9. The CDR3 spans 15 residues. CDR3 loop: CASSSTSGSRMEQYF. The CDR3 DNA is TGTGCCAGCAGCTCCACTAGCGGGAGCCGAATGGAGCAGTACTTC.

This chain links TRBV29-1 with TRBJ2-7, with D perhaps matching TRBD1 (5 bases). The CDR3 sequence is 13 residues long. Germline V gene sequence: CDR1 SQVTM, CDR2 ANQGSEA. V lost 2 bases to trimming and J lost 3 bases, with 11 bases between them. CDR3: CSVEKGSDYEQYF. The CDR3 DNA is TGCAGCGTTGAAAAGGGGTCAGACTACGAGCAGTACTTC.

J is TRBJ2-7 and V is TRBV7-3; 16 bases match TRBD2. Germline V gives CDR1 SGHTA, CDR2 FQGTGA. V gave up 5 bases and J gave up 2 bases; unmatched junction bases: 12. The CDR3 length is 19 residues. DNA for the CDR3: TGTGCCAGCAGCGCGGGAAACGTGGGACTAGCGGGAGGGGCCTACGAGCAGTACTTC. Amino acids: CASSAGNVGLAGGAYEQYF.

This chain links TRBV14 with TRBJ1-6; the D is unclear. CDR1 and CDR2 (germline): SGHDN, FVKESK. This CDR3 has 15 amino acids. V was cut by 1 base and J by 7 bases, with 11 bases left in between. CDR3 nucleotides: TGTGCCAGCAGCCAAGGTGACCCTAGGAATTCACCCCTCCACTTT. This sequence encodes CASSQGDPRNSPLHF.

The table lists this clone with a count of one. The CDR3 DNA sequence: TGTGCCAGCAGCCAGGGTCCGGGACACGAAAAAGACGAGCAGTACTTC. It codes for CASSQGPGHEKDEQYF. The chain is built from TRBV3-1 (or the pseudogene TRBV3-2) and TRBJ2-7, with D possibly matching TRBD1 (6 bases). Germline V gives CDR1 LGHDT, CDR2 YNNKEL (reference sequence). The CDR3 extends over 16 amino acids. V was cut by 3 bases and J by 5 bases, with 20 bases left in between.

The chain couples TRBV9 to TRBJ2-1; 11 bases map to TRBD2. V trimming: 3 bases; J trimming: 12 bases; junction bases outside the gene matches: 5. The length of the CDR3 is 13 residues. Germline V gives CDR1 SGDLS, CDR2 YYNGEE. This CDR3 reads CASSGTSGSVQFF. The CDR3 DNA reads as TGTGCCAGCAGCGGAACTAGCGGGAGCGTGCAGTTCTTC.

Here the CDR3 reads CASSPYSLVGDYVNEQFF. The CDR3 nucleotides are TGTGCCAGCAGTCCATATTCCCTGGTGGGGGACTACGTCAATGAGCAGTTCTTC. The chain uses TRBV6-6 and TRBJ2-1, with TRBD2 matching over 7 bases. CDR1 and CDR2 from the germline V gene are MNHNY and SVGAGI (reference sequence). The CDR3 totals 18 residues. J gave up 6 bases and V 5 bases, and 19 bases lay outside the gene matches.

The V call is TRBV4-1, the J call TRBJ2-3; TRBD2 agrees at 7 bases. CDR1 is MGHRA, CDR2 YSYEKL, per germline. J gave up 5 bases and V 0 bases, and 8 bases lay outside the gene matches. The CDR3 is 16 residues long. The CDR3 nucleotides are TGCGCCAGCAGCCAAGATTGGAGCGGGAACAGAGATACGCAGTATTTT. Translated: CASSQDWSGNRDTQYF.

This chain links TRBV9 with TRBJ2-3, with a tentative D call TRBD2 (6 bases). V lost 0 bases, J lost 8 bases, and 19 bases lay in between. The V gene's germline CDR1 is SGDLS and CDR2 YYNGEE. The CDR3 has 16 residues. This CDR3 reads CASSVEAGPFSGTQYF. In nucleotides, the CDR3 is TGTGCCAGCAGCGTAGAGGCGGGACCTTTCTCGGGTACGCAGTATTTT.

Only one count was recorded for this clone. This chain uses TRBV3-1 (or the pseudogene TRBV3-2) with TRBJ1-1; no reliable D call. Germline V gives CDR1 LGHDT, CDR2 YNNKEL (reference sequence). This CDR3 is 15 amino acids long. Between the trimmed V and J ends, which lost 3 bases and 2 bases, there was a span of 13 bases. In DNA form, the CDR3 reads TGTGCCAGCAGCCAGAGCGCGGGGTTAAACACTGAAGCTTTCTTT. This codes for CASSQSAGLNTEAFF.

The CDR3 spells CASSFLRGRVNEQFF. As DNA, the CDR3 is TGTGCCAGCAGTTTTTTAAGGGGTAGGGTCAATGAGCAGTTCTTC. This rearrangement joins TRBV27 to TRBJ2-1, with D tentatively TRBD1 (5 bases). The CDR3 totals 15 residues. The V gene's germline CDR1 is MNHEY and CDR2 SMNVEV (reference sequence). Trimming took off 3 bases at V and 6 bases at J, with 15 bases between the two ends.

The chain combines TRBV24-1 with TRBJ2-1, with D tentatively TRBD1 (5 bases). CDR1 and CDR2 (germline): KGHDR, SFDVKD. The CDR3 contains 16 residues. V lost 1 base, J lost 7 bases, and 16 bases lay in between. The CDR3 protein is CATSDFEQGIENEQFF. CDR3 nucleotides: TGTGCCACCAGTGATTTTGAGCAGGGTATAGAGAATGAGCAGTTCTTC.

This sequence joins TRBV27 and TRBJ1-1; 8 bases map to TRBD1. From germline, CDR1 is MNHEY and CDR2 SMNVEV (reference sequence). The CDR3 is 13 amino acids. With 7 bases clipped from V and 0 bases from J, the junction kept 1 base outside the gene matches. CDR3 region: CASTDRVNTEAFF. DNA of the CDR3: TGTGCCAGCACGGACAGGGTGAACACTGAAGCTTTCTTT.

CDR3 protein: CASSQRETGGHNSPLHF. DNA for the CDR3: TGCGCCAGCAGCCAAAGAGAGACAGGGGGCCACAATTCACCCCTCCACTTT. V usage is TRBV4-1 and J usage is TRBJ1-6; TRBD1 agrees at 10 bases. The CDR3 consists of 17 residues. CDR1 is MGHRA, CDR2 YSYEKL, per germline. Trimming took 2 bases from V and 7 from J; bases not matched to a gene: 8.

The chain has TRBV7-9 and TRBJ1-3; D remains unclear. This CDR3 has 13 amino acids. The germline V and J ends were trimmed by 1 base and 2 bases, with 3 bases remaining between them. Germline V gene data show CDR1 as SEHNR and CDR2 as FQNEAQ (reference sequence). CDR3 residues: CASSLDTGNTIYF. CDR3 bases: TGTGCCAGCAGCTTAGACACTGGAAACACCATATATTTT.

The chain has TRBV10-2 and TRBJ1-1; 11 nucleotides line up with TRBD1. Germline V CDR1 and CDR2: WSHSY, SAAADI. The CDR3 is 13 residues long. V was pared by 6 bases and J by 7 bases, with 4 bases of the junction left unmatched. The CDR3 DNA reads TGCGCCAGCAGCAGGGGGACAGGGGGTGAAGCTTTCTTT. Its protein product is CASSRGTGGEAFF.

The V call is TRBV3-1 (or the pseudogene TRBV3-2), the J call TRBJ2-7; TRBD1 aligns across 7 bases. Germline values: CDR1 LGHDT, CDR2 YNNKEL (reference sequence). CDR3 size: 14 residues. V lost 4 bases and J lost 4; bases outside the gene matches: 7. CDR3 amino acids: CASSPRDRRYEQYF. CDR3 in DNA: TGTGCCAGCAGCCCTCGGGACAGAAGATACGAGCAGTACTTC.

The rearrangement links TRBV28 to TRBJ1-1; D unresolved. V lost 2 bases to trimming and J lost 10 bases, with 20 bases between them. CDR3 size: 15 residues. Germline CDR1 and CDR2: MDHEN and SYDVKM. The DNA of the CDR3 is TGTGCCAGCAGTTTAGATCTCGGGGAACGTTTTGGAGCTTTCTTT. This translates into CASSLDLGERFGAFF.

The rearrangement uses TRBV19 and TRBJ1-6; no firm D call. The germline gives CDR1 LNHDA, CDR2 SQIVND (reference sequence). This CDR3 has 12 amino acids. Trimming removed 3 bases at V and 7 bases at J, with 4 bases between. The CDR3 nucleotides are TGTGCCAGTAGTATCCAGAATTCACCCCTCCACTTT. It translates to CASSIQNSPLHF.